Listed below are T cell receptor beta chains from one sample, sequenced in a study of Tregs in tolerant kidney transplant recipients. Profiled with immunoSEQ multiplex PCR; TCRdb holds only in-frame clones, not every one. Of some 110,000 clones detected, roughly nine tenths appear once; the ten largest clones hold approximately 0.59%. Sequencing was carried out using CD4+ T cells from blood. Source of these receptors: a human donor in good health. The CDR3 runs from the conserved cysteine through the conserved F or W. A D gene is named only where the DNA matches it firmly. Expanded clones are given a class, and other clones once, few, many or no size at all.

DNA	CDR3	V	J	D	size
TGCGCCAGCAGCCAAGATCTGTCTCCTAGCTCCTACGAGCAGTACTTC	CASSQDLSPSSYEQYF	TRBV4-1	TRBJ2-7	NA	NA
TGTGCCAGCAGCCAATTTAGCGGGACAGGGGGCTACGAGCAGTACTTC	CASSQFSGTGGYEQYF	TRBV16	TRBJ2-7	TRBD1	NA
TGCGCCAGCAGCCCCGGTCAGGGGAGCTCTGGAAACACCATATATTTT	CASSPGQGSSGNTIYF	TRBV5-1	TRBJ1-3	NA	NA
TGTGCCAGCAGCTTATTCCAGGGGTATTCACCCCTCCACTTT	CASSLFQGYSPLHF	TRBV7-9	TRBJ1-6	NA	NA
TGTGCCAGCAGCTTAGTCTCCCAGGGGGGGGCCTACGAGCAGTACTTC	CASSLVSQGGAYEQYF	TRBV11-2	TRBJ2-7	NA	NA
TGTGCCAGCAGTCTCTGGGCTGGGGGCTCCTACAATGAGCAGTTCTTC	CASSLWAGGSYNEQFF	TRBV27	TRBJ2-1	NA	NA
TGTGCCAGCAGTGTAAACTACGAGCAGTACTTC	CASSVNYEQYF	TRBV13	TRBJ2-7	NA	NA
TGTGCCAGCAGCTTACTCCAGCGGAGCACAGATACGCAGTATTTT	CASSLLQRSTDTQYF	TRBV5-6	TRBJ2-3	NA	once
TGTGCCAGCAGCCCCGATATTCGGCAGGCGAGGAACACCGGGGAGCTGTTTTTT	CASSPDIRQARNTGELFF	TRBV9	TRBJ2-2	NA	once
TGCGCCAGCAGAACGGGACAGAGCACAGATACGCAGTATTTT	CASRTGQSTDTQYF	TRBV5-1	TRBJ2-3	TRBD1	NA
TGTGCCAGCAGCCCACGGACAGGCGAGCACACAGATACGCAGTATTTT	CASSPRTGEHTDTQYF	TRBV5-6	TRBJ2-3	TRBD1	NA